This T cell receptor beta chain was sequenced for a study of PD-1 blockade in mismatch repair-deficient tumors. Time point described: approximately 10-day in vitro stimulation with candidate neoantigen peptide 4. An identically run culture lacking peptide was the fold-change baseline. On this clone: Its matching antigen is unknown.

V shed 0 bases and J shed 4 bases, with 10 bases lying between them. CDR1 MNHEY and CDR2 SVGAGI come from the germline V gene. The CDR3 extends over 14 amino acids. The protocol was immunoSEQ multiplex PCR, while the TCRdb copy is restricted to in-frame clones and leaves out a portion. The profile shows roughly 13,000 clones, approximately 81% of them singletons. Sequences were derived from cells cultured in vitro, sampled from a patient treated with pembrolizumab. The rearrangement links TRBV6-5 to TRBJ2-7; maybe TRBD1 (5 bases). The source is an adult with mismatch repair-deficient cancer. CDR3 loop: CASSYSTRDYEQYF. CDR3 nucleotides: TGTGCCAGCAGTTACTCGACCAGGGATTACGAGCAGTACTTC.